This T cell receptor (beta chain) is from a study of T cell responses to AZD1222 COVID-19 vaccine. Trimming removed 1 base from V and 8 bases from J, with 11 bases in between. In germline, CDR1 is LNHDA, CDR2 SQIVND (reference sequence). CDR3 length: 13 amino acids. The assay was immunoSEQ multiplex PCR, and TCRdb's table has in-frame clones only and misses some. Here the sample spans 100,000 to 150,000 clones, around nine tenths being singletons. V usage is TRBV19 and J usage is TRBJ1-1, with D uncertain. The sequenced sample was peripheral blood, obtained on day 0 of AZD1222 vaccination. This sequence was found in an adult in good health. Here the CDR3 reads CASSIAYLREAFF. DNA of the CDR3: TGTGCCAGTAGTATAGCCTACCTTAGAGAAGCTTTCTTT.